This TCR beta chain appears in the sequencing data of a study of shared clonotypes between healthy human individuals. Worth noting for this clone: As yet, its antigen is unknown.

The V end lost 1 base, the J end lost 7 bases, and 14 bases lay between the germline ends. The germline CDR1 and CDR2 sequences are MDHEN and SYDVKM. The CDR3 consists of 14 residues. General study results and limits: Across a handful of donors, naive CD4 shared around 5%, naive CD8 about 3.2%, memory CD4 roughly 2.3%, memory CD8 0.4%.

Clones were sequenced by immunoSEQ multiplex PCR, and TCRdb holds only the in-frame ones, with some missing. The sample yields about 2.4 million clones, under 95% seen once. The TCR sequence derives from a man aged 18 to 30 in good health. Some clones in this sample may be carry-over from other donors' samples. The chain carries TRBV28 and TRBJ2-7; D may be TRBD2 (5 bases). Sequenced: naive CD4+ T cells from PBMCs. Subset specified: CD45RA+ positively selected. The CDR3 DNA reads as TGTGCCAGCAGTTTATATCGCCTCACTAGTGAGCAGTACTTC. Protein: CASSLYRLTSEQYF.